These 14 T cell receptor beta chains came from one sample sequenced in a study of cytomegalovirus exposure and HLA in healthy donors. Data came from immunoSEQ multiplex PCR; TCRdb stores just in-frame clones and leaves some out. The data contain some 60,000 clones, approximately 96% of them seen just once; the ten biggest clones take up approximately 0.95%. Sequencing was performed on PBMCs. Receptors originate from a young man in good health and CMV-seronegative.

The chain uses TRBV27 and TRBJ1-2; no clear D. V lost 2 bases to trimming and J lost 3 bases, with 7 bases between them. The CDR3 contains 13 residues. The germline gives CDR1 MNHEY, CDR2 SMNVEV (reference sequence). The CDR3 sequence: CASSLGEYYGYTF. In nucleotides, the CDR3 is TGTGCCAGCAGTTTAGGGGAGTACTATGGCTACACCTTC.

This chain joins TRBV4-1 and TRBJ1-5; 7 bases are shared with TRBD1. The V gene end was trimmed by 2 bases and the J gene end by 6 bases; junction bases not matched to a gene: 1. This CDR3 is built from 13 residues. In germline, CDR1 is MGHRA, CDR2 YSYEKL. CDR3 loop: CASSQQGGQPQHF. The DNA of the CDR3 is TGCGCCAGCAGCCAACAGGGGGGTCAGCCCCAGCATTTT.

For this clone: The junction and the germline gene differ at one end; a read error may be behind it. The chain recombines TRBV5-5 with TRBJ2-2; 12 bases align to TRBD1. The germline CDR1 and CDR2 sequences are SGHKS and YYEKEE (reference sequence). This CDR3 is built from 17 residues. CDR3 sequence: CASSLGQGAANTGELFF. As DNA, the CDR3 is TGTGCCAGCAGTTTGGGACAGGGGGCCGCGAACACCGGGGAGCTGTTTTTT.

The table lists this clone with a few counts. The genes are TRBV12-1 and TRBJ2-3; TRBD1, the D gene given by the table, was not confirmed from the DNA. TRBV12-1 is termed a pseudogene. The length of the CDR3 is 17 residues. The CDR3 DNA reads TGTGCCAGCAGCTTTGCCCAACAGGGGGCCAGCACAGATACGCAGTATTTT. Encoded protein: CASSFAQQGASTDTQYF.

The V gene is TRBV11-2, the J gene TRBJ2-1; 7 nucleotides align to TRBD2. Germline V gene data show CDR1 as SGHAT and CDR2 as FQNNGV. J gave up 9 bases and V 0 bases, and 8 bases lay outside the gene matches. The CDR3 loop spans 15 amino acids. Here the CDR3 reads CASSLEVGGPFEQFF. The CDR3 DNA follows: TGTGCCAGCAGCTTAGAGGTGGGAGGGCCTTTTGAGCAGTTCTTC.

V and J are TRBV12-5 and TRBJ2-2; D unclear. This CDR3 has 12 residues. The V and J ends lost 7 bases and 3 bases respectively, with 6 bases between them. Per the germline V gene, CDR1 is LGHNT and CDR2 is FRNRAP. The chain's CDR3 is CASARDTGELFF. The CDR3 coding sequence is TGTGCTAGTGCCCGGGACACCGGGGAGCTGTTTTTT. The variable domain in full, completed from reference TRBV12-5 and TRBJ2-2, reads DARVTQTPRHKVTEMGQEVTMRCQPILGHNTVFWYRQTMMQGLELLAYFRNRAPLDDSGMPKDRFSAEMPDATLATLKIQPSEPRDSAVYFCASARDTGELFFGEGSRLTVL.

To note about this clone: The junction departs from germline at one end; a sequencing error may be responsible. The chain combines TRBV6-6 with TRBJ2-4; a weak D match, TRBD1 (7 bases). The CDR3 length is 13 residues. CDR1 is MNHNY and CDR2 is SVGAGI in the germline V gene (reference sequence). The CDR3 DNA reads as TGTGCCAGCAGTTACGGCCAGGGGGGTGATTCCGACTTC. The encoded protein is CASSYGQGGDSDF.

This chain joins TRBV5-5 and TRBJ2-3; D uncertain. The CDR3 has 15 residues. V was cut by 3 bases and J by 2 bases, with 13 bases left in between. Germline loops: CDR1 SGHKS, CDR2 YYEKEE (reference sequence). The chain's CDR3 is CASSWWQNPTDTQYF. CDR3 in DNA: TGTGCCAGCAGCTGGTGGCAAAACCCCACAGATACGCAGTATTTT.

For this clone: An end of the junction differs from the germline gene, which may be a read error. The rearrangement joins TRBV6-1 to TRBJ2-1, with 8 bases fitting TRBD1. CDR3 size: 15 residues. Germline V CDR1 and CDR2: MNHNS, SASEGT. CDR3 protein: CASSDVTGAYNEQFF. The DNA for the CDR3 is TGTGCCAGCAGTGACGTGACAGGGGCCTATAATGAGCAGTTCTTC.

Worth noting for this clone: Other DNA sequences within the sample encode an identical CDR3. V and J are TRBV18 and TRBJ1-2; a possible D gene is TRBD1 (6 bases). CDR1 and CDR2 (germline): KGHSH, LQKENI. The CDR3 contains 13 residues. Between the trimmed V and J ends, which lost 3 bases and 8 bases, there was a span of 13 bases. This CDR3 is CASSPSDSRGYTF. In DNA form, the CDR3 reads TGTGCCAGCTCACCCTCGGACAGCAGAGGCTACACCTTC.

This chain links TRBV5-1 with TRBJ2-3, with D uncertain. The germline CDR1 and CDR2 sequences are SGHRS and YFSETQ. CDR3 length: 12 residues. V was cut by 3 bases and J by 6 bases, with 8 bases left in between. The CDR3 loop reads CASSSLGDTQYF. In DNA form, the CDR3 reads TGCGCCAGCAGCTCCCTCGGGGATACGCAGTATTTT.

This chain joins TRBV5-6 and TRBJ1-5; 7 nucleotides align to TRBD1. Germline V gene data show CDR1 as SGHDT and CDR2 as YYEEEE. The CDR3 totals 17 residues. The V gene end was trimmed by 3 bases and the J gene end by 0 bases; junction bases not matched to a gene: 9. The CDR3 is CASSSDRDIYSNQPQHF. In nucleotides, the CDR3 is TGTGCCAGCAGCTCCGACAGGGACATTTATAGCAATCAGCCCCAGCATTTT.

CDR3 amino acids: CASRPDRTYEQYF. CDR3 bases: TGCGCCAGCAGACCCGACAGGACCTACGAGCAGTACTTC. The chain is built from TRBV5-1 and TRBJ2-7, with a weak D call TRBD1 (6 bases). Germline values: CDR1 SGHRS, CDR2 YFSETQ. The V end lost 5 bases, the J end lost 2 bases, and 11 bases lay between the germline ends. The CDR3 sequence is 13 residues long.

V usage is TRBV27 and J usage is TRBJ1-5, with 8 bases identical to TRBD1. Germline V gives CDR1 MNHEY, CDR2 SMNVEV (reference sequence). The CDR3 is 14 residues long. The V and J ends lost 2 bases and 7 bases, in that order; junction bases with no gene match: 4. CDR3 protein: CASSLETGVQPQHF. The CDR3, as DNA: TGTGCCAGCAGTTTAGAGACAGGGGTACAGCCCCAGCATTTT.